A single sample gave rise to the 17 T cell receptor beta chains below, sequenced in a study of technical replicates of blood from several donors. Sequencing was performed with immunoSEQ multiplex PCR; in TCRdb, only in-frame clones are kept and a portion is missing. The data show roughly 74,000 clones, roughly nine tenths seen once. Sequenced sample: T cells isolated from PBMCs. These receptors were obtained from a human donor in good health.

The genes are TRBV6-5 and TRBJ2-7; D is perhaps TRBD2 (6 bases). Trimming shortened V by 8 bases and J by 4 bases, and 18 bases separated the two germline ends. Germline assignment: CDR1 MNHEY and CDR2 SVGAGI. The CDR3 has 14 amino acids. CDR3 amino acids: CASGEVPERYEQYF. The CDR3 DNA reads TGTGCCAGCGGGGAGGTACCGGAGAGGTACGAGCAGTACTTC.

On this clone itself: Additional DNA sequences in this sample encode the identical CDR3. The chain uses TRBV5-1 and TRBJ1-1; a weak D match, TRBD1 (5 bases). With 1 base removed from V and 4 bases from J, the gap between germline ends came to 8 bases. Germline loops: CDR1 SGHRS, CDR2 YFSETQ. This CDR3 comprises 13 residues. The CDR3 DNA sequence: TGCGCCAGCAGCTTGTCCGGGGGCACTGAAGCTTTCTTT. Translated: CASSLSGGTEAFF. Complete variable domain (other parts from reference TRBV5-1 and TRBJ1-1): KAGVTQTPRYLIKTRGQQVTLSCSPISGHRSVSWYQQTPGQGLQFLFEYFSETQRNKGNFPGRFSGRQFSNSRSEMNVSTLELGDSALYLCASSLSGGTEAFFGQGTRLTVV.

The V gene is TRBV18, the J gene TRBJ2-2; tentative D call: TRBD2 (5 bases). The germline V and J ends were trimmed by 0 bases and 7 bases, with 15 bases remaining between them. Germline CDR1 and CDR2: KGHSH and LQKENI. The CDR3 is made up of 16 amino acids. The CDR3 protein is CASSPPVSGAGGELFF. CDR3 DNA: TGTGCCAGCTCACCACCGGTCAGCGGAGCAGGCGGGGAGCTGTTTTTT.

About this clone: Relative to the germline gene, one junction end is altered; a read error may explain this. The gene calls are TRBV27 and TRBJ1-1, with 8 bases identical to TRBD1. The CDR3 consists of 14 residues. In germline, CDR1 is MNHEY, CDR2 SMNVEV (reference sequence). CDR3 bases: TGTGCCAGCAGTCTATCCCCGGGACAGGTTAAAGCTTTCTTT. This gives the protein CASSLSPGQVKAFF.

In DNA, the CDR3 is TGTGCCAGCAGTTACTCTAAGAACAGGGCTAACTACGAGCAGTACTTC. This gives the protein CASSYSKNRANYEQYF. The V call is TRBV6-5, the J call TRBJ2-7; D might be TRBD1 (6 bases). From germline, CDR1 is MNHEY and CDR2 SVGAGI. The V gene lost 0 bases and the J gene lost 3 bases, with 15 bases spanning the gap. The CDR3 extends over 16 amino acids.

This clone was seen once. CDR3 loop: CASSFSGPPYNEQFF. In DNA form, the CDR3 reads TGTGCCAGCAGTTTCAGCGGTCCTCCCTACAATGAGCAGTTCTTC. This rearrangement joins TRBV27 to TRBJ2-1, with D perhaps matching TRBD2 (5 bases). Trimming took 3 bases from V and 2 from J, leaving 11 bases between them. Germline V gene sequence: CDR1 MNHEY, CDR2 SMNVEV (reference sequence). The CDR3 covers 15 residues.

The V gene is TRBV23-1, the J gene TRBJ2-1; unclear D gene. TRBV23-1 is placed among ORFs of uncertain function. V lost 0 bases to trimming and J lost 6 bases, with 9 bases between them. CDR3 size: 14 residues. This CDR3 reads CASSQSADLNEQFF. DNA of the CDR3: TGCGCCAGCAGTCAATCGGCCGATCTCAATGAGCAGTTCTTC.

The chain couples TRBV30 to TRBJ1-1, with 8 bases that match TRBD1. Germline V gene data show CDR1 as GTSNPN and CDR2 as SVGIG (reference sequence). V lost 1 base and J lost 4; bases outside the gene matches: 5. This CDR3 is 14 amino acids long. CDR3 loop: CAWSGTGRGTEAFF. The CDR3, as DNA: TGTGCCTGGAGTGGGACAGGGAGAGGCACTGAAGCTTTCTTT.

The chain joins TRBV6-6 to TRBJ2-7; 7 positions match TRBD1. The germline CDR1 and CDR2 sequences are MNHNY and SVGAGI (reference sequence). The CDR3 totals 16 residues. The junction had 11 bases not matched to a gene; V was cut back by 0 bases and J by 6 bases. The CDR3 protein is CASSYSSGQRLGEQYF. CDR3 bases: TGTGCCAGCAGTTACTCGTCGGGACAGCGGCTGGGCGAGCAGTACTTC.

The J gene is TRBJ1-1, the V gene TRBV7-9; the D gene is possibly TRBD1 (6 bases). CDR3 length: 14 amino acids. CDR1 SEHNR and CDR2 FQNEAQ come from the germline V gene (reference sequence). V was shortened by 4 bases and J by 0 bases, with 9 bases between the two germline ends. The CDR3 spells CASSYTGMNTEAFF. The CDR3 nucleotides are TGTGCCAGCAGCTACACAGGGATGAACACTGAAGCTTTCTTT.

The chain joins TRBV5-4 to TRBJ2-1; TRBD1 is a possible D gene (6 bases). V was trimmed by 4 bases and J by 0 bases, leaving 11 bases between them. Per the germline V gene, CDR1 is SGHNT and CDR2 is YYREEE (reference sequence). This CDR3 spans 15 amino acids. The CDR3 bases are TGTGCCAGCAGCCCAGACAGGTTCTCCTACAATGAGCAGTTCTTC. This encodes CASSPDRFSYNEQFF. Based on the CDR3 plus reference TRBV5-4 and TRBJ2-1, the full variable domain is ETGVTQSPTHLIKTRGQQVTLRCSSQSGHNTVSWYQQALGQGPQFIFQYYREEENGRGNFPPRFSGLQFPNYSSELNVNALELDDSALYLCASSPDRFSYNEQFFGPGTRLTVL.

CDR3 DNA: TGTGCCAGCTCACCAGAGACAGGTGGACGTCGCGAGCAGTACTTC. It specifies CASSPETGGRREQYF. V gene TRBV18 combines with J gene TRBJ2-7; D is perhaps TRBD1 (6 bases). This CDR3 spans 15 amino acids. CDR1 KGHSH and CDR2 LQKENI come from the germline V gene. The V end lost 2 bases, the J end lost 6 bases, and 17 bases lay between the germline ends.

The chain couples TRBV4-1 to TRBJ1-5; D is possibly TRBD1 (5 bases). Trimming left V 0 bases short and J 0 bases short, with 6 bases between. The CDR3 has 15 residues. Germline V gives CDR1 MGHRA, CDR2 YSYEKL. Here the CDR3 DNA reads TGCGCCAGCAGCCAAGATAGGGGTAGCAATCAGCCCCAGCATTTT. This encodes CASSQDRGSNQPQHF.

The chain couples TRBV28 to TRBJ1-5, with 9 bases lining up with TRBD1. The ends lost 3 bases at V and 6 bases at J; junction bases unmatched: 3. Germline loops: CDR1 MDHEN, CDR2 SYDVKM. The CDR3 contains 14 residues. The CDR3 DNA reads as TGTGCCAGCAGTTTGACAGGGGGGCTTCAGCCCCAGCATTTT. Its translation is CASSLTGGLQPQHF.

The chain combines TRBV12-1 with TRBJ1-2; the D call TRBD1 from the table was never checked on the DNA. TRBV12-1 is deemed a pseudogene. The CDR3 is made up of 20 amino acids. CDR3 in amino acids: CASSFLLRGRGLGCTYGYTF. The CDR3 DNA follows: TGTGCCAGCAGCTTTTTACTACGTGGCAGGGGGCTCGGATGCACCTATGGCTACACCTTC.

V and J are TRBV25-1 and TRBJ2-7; TRBD1 matches at 8 bases. This CDR3 region has 12 residues. Germline values: CDR1 MGHDK, CDR2 SYGVNS. V was pared by 11 bases and J by 2 bases, with 5 bases of the junction left unmatched. CDR3 sequence: CAAGTGAYEQYF. DNA of the CDR3: TGTGCCGCCGGGACAGGAGCCTACGAGCAGTACTTC.

The chain recombines TRBV30 with TRBJ1-4; 9 nucleotides agree with TRBD1. The CDR3 runs to 16 residues. Trimming removed 3 bases from V and 5 bases from J; junction bases left unmatched: 10. CDR1 and CDR2 from the germline V gene are GTSNPN and SVGIG (reference sequence). CDR3 protein: CAWRRDRVTINEKLFF. CDR3 in DNA: TGTGCCTGGAGAAGGGACAGGGTTACGATAAATGAAAAACTGTTTTTT. The full variable domain, its missing parts supplied by reference TRBV30 and TRBJ1-4, is SQTIHQWPATLVQPVGSPLSLECTVEGTSNPNLYWYRQAAGRGLQLLFYSVGIGQISSEVPQNLSASRPQDRQFILSSKKLLLSDSGFYLCAWRRDRVTINEKLFFGSGTQLSVL.